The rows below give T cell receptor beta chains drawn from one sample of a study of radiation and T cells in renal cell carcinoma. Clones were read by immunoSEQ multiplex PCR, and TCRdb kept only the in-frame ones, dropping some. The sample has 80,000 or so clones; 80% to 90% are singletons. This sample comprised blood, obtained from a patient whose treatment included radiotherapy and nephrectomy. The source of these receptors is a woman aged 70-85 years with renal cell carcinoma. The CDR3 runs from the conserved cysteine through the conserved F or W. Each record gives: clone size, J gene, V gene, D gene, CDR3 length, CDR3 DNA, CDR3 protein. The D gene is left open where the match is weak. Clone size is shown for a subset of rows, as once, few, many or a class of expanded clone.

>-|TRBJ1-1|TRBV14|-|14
TGTGCCAGCGCCCGGCTGGGCGGTAACACTGAAGCTTTCTTT
CASARLGGNTEAFF
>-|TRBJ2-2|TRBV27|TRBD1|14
TGTGCCAGCAGTTTGAGGGGGCCCCCCGGGGAGCTGTTTTTT
CASSLRGPPGELFF
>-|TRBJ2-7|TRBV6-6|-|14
TGTGCCAGCAGTTACGGGGCAGGGGCAGACGAGCAGTACTTC
CASSYGAGADEQYF
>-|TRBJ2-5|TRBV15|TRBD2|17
TGTGCCACCAGCAGAGAGGTGGGCGGGGGACTGGAAGAGACCCAGTACTTC
CATSREVGGGLEETQYF
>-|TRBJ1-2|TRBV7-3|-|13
TGTGCCAGCAGCCAGGGGCAGGGTCAAGGCTACACCTTC
CASSQGQGQGYTF
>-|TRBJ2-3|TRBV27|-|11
TGTGCCAGCAGTTTAGCTGATACGCAGTATTTT
CASSLADTQYF
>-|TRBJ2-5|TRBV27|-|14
TGTGCCAGCAGTTTATTGGGGCAGTCGGAGACCCAGTACTTC
CASSLLGQSETQYF
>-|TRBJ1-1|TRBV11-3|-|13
TGTGCCAGCAGCTTAGGCGGGAACACTGAAGCTTTCTTT
CASSLGGNTEAFF
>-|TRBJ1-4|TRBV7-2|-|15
TGTGCCAGCAGCTTATCAGGCGCAACTAATGAAAAACTGTTTTTT
CASSLSGATNEKLFF
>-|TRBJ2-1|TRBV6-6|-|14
TGTGCCAGCACCCGAGAAGTTGGAAACAATGAGCAGTTCTTC
CASTREVGNNEQFF
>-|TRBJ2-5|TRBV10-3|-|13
TGTGCCATCAGCCGACAGATACAAGAGACCCAGTACTTC
CAISRQIQETQYF
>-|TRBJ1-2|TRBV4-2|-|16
TGTGCCAGCAGCCAACCTCTCCGGGGGCGCAGTTATGGCTACACCTTC
CASSQPLRGRSYGYTF
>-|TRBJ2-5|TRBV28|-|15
TGTGCCAGCAGTAAGGACAGTTCGTGGGAAGAGACCCAGTACTTC
CASSKDSSWEETQYF
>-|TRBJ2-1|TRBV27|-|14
TGTGCCAGCAGCCAGTCGGGATGGCGGCATGAGCAGTTCTTC
CASSQSGWRHEQFF
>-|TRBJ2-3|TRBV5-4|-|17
TGTGCCAGCAGCTCCCCCAGGGGGGGGACGTCCACAGATACGCAGTATTTT
CASSSPRGGTSTDTQYF
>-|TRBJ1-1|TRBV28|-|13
TGTGCCAGCATTCCTTGGGCCAACACTGAAGCTTTCTTT
CASIPWANTEAFF
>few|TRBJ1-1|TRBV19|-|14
TGTGCCAGTAGTACGAGGACGGCGAACACTGAAGCTTTCTTT
CASSTRTANTEAFF
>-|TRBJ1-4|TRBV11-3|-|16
TGTGCCAGCAGCTTAGCCCGCTTGGGGGGCGGCGAAAAACTGTTTTTT
CASSLARLGGGEKLFF
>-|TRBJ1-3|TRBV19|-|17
TGTGCCAGTAGTAGCCGCCTCACGGGGACCTCTGGAAACACCATATATTTT
CASSSRLTGTSGNTIYF
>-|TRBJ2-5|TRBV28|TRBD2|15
TGTGCCAGCAGGACTGAGCGGGGGGCTAGAGAGACCCAGTACTTC
CASRTERGARETQYF
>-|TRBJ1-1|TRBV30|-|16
TGTGCCTGGAGTGTGCGTAGGGCATCCTCGAACACTGAAGCTTTCTTT
CAWSVRRASSNTEAFF
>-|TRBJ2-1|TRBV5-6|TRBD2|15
TGTGCCAGCACCCGTTGGGCTAGCGGGGTCAATGAGCAGTTCTTC
CASTRWASGVNEQFF
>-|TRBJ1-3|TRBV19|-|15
TGTGCCAGTAGTATCGGACATCTCTCTGGAAACACCATATATTTT
CASSIGHLSGNTIYF
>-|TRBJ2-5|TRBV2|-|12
TGTGCCAGCGGGCGTTTGCAAGAGACCCAGTACTTC
CASGRLQETQYF
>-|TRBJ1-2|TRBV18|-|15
TGTGCCAGCTCACCGTCCGCCGGGGCAAGAGGTGGCTACACCTTC
CASSPSAGARGGYTF
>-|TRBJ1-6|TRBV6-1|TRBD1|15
TGTGCCAGCAGTCCCCAACCGGGACAGAATTCACCCCTCCACTTT
CASSPQPGQNSPLHF
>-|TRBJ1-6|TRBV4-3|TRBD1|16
TGCGCCAGCAGTCAAAATCCGGGACAGCAACATTCACCCCTCCACTTT
CASSQNPGQQHSPLHF
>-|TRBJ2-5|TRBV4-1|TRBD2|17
TGCGCCAGCAGCCATACGGCTAGCGGGGGGCGCCAAGAGACCCAGTACTTC
CASSHTASGGRQETQYF
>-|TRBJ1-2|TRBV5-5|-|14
TGTGCCAGCAGCTTCTCGGCGGGGAACTATGGCTACACCTTC
CASSFSAGNYGYTF
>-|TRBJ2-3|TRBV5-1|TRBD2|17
TGCGCCAGCAGCAACAGGCCCGGGACTAGCGGGGCAGATACGCAGTATTTT
CASSNRPGTSGADTQYF
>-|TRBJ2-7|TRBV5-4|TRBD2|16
TGTGCCAGCAGCTTAAGTCGGCAGCGGGGCCCAGGGGAGCAGTACTTC
CASSLSRQRGPGEQYF
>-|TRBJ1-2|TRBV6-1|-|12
TGTGCCAGCAGCGACGGCGGGGCCACCTACACCTTC
CASSDGGATYTF
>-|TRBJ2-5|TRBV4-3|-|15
TGCGCCAGCAGCCAAGAATCTGCGGGGACAGAGACCCAGTACTTC
CASSQESAGTETQYF
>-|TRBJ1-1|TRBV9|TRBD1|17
TGTGCCAGCAGCGTAGTGGGGACAGGGGGTCCCGTGGCTGAAGCTTTCTTT
CASSVVGTGGPVAEAFF